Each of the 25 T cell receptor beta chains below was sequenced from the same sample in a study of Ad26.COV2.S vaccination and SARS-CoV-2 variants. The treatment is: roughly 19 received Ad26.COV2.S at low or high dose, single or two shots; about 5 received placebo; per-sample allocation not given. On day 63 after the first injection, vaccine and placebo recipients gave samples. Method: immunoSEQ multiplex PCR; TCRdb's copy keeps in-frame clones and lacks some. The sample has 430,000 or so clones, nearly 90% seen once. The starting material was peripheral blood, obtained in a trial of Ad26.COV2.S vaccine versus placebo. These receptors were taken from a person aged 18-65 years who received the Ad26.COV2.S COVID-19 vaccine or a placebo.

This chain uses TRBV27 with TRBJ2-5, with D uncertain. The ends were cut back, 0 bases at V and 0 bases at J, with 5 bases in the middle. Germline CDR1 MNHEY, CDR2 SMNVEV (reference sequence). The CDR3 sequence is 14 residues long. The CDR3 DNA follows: TGTGCCAGCAGTTTATCGCGTTACCAAGAGACCCAGTACTTC. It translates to CASSLSRYQETQYF.

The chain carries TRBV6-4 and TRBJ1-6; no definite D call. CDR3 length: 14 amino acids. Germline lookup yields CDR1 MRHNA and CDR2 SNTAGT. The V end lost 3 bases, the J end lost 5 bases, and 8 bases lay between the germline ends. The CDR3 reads CASSEELNNSPLHF. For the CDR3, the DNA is TGTGCCAGCAGTGAAGAGTTAAATAATTCACCCCTCCACTTT.

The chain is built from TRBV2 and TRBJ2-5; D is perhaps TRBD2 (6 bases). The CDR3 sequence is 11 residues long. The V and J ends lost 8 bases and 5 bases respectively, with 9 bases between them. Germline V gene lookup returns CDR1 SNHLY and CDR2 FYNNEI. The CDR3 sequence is CASRAGETQYF. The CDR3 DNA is TGTGCCAGCCGGGCGGGGGAGACCCAGTACTTC.

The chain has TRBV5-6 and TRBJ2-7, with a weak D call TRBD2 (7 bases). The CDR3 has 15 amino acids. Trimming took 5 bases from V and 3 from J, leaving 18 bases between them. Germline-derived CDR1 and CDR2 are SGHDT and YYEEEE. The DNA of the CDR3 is TGTGCCAGCAGAAGTACAGGGAGGGTAGACTACGAGCAGTACGTC. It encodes CASRSTGRVDYEQYV.

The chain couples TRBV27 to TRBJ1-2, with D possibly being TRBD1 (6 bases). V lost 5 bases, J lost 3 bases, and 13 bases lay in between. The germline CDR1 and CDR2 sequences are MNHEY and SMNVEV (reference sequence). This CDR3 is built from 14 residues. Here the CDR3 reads CASSRGGGYYGYTF. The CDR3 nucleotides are TGTGCCAGCAGTCGGGGAGGGGGGTACTATGGCTACACCTTC.

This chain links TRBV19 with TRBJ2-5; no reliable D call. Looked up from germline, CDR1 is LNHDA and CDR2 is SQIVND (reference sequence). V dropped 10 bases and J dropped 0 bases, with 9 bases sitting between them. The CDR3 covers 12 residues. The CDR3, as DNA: TGTGCCACAGGTCTAGACCAAGAGACCCAGTACTTC. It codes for CATGLDQETQYF. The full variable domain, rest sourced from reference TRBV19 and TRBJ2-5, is DGGITQSPKYLFRKEGQNVTLSCEQNLNHDAMYWYRQDPGQGLRLIYYSQIVNDFQKGDIAEGYSVSREKKESFPLTVTSAQKNPTAFYLCATGLDQETQYFGPGTRLLVL.

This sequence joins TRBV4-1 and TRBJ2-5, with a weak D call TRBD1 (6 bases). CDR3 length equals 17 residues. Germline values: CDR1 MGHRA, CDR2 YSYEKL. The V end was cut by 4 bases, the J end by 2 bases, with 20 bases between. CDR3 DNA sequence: TGCGCCAGCAGCCCATTACCGGGACATGACTTACAAGAGACCCAGTACTTC. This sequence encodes CASSPLPGHDLQETQYF.

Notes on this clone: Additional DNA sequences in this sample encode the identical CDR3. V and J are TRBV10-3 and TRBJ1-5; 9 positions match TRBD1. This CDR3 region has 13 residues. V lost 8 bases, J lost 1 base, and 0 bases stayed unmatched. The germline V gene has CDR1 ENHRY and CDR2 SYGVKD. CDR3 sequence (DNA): TGTGCCATCGGGACAGGGAGCAATCAGCCCCAGCATTTT. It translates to CAIGTGSNQPQHF.

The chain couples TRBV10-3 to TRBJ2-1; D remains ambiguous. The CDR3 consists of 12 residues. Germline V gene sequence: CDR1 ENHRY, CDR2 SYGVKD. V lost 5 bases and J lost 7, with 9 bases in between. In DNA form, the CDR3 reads TGTGCCATCAGTCCAAACTGGAATGAGCAGTTCTTC. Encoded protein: CAISPNWNEQFF.

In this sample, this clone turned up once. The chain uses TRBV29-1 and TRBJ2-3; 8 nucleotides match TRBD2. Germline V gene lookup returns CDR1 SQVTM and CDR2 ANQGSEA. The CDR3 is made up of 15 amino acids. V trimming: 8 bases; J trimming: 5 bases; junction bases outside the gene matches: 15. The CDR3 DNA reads TGCAGCACCTTGAAGCGGGGGCTCGTTGGAGATACGCAGTATTTT. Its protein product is CSTLKRGLVGDTQYF.

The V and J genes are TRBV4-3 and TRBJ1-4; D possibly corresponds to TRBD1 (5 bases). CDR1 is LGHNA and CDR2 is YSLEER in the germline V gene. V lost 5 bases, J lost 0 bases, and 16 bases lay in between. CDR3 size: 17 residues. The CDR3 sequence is CASSTGRRTATNEKLFF. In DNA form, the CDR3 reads TGCGCCAGCAGCACGGGACGGAGAACTGCAACTAATGAAAAACTGTTTTTT.

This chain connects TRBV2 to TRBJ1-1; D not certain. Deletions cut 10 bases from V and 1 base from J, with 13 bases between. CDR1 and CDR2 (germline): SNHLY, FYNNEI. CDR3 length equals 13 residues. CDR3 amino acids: CANLRAANTEAFF. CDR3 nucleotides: TGTGCCAACCTCCGGGCCGCGAACACTGAAGCTTTCTTT.

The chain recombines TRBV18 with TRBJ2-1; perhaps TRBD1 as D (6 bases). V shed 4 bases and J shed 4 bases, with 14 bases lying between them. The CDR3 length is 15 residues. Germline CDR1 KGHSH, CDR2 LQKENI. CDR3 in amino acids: CASSLTGFAYNEQFF. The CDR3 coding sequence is TGTGCCAGCTCACTCACAGGGTTTGCGTACAATGAGCAGTTCTTC.

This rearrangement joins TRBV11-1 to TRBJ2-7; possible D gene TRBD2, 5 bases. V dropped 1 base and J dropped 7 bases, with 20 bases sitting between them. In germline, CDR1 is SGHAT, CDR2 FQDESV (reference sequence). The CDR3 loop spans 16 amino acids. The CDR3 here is CASSLGKGVRSGEQYF. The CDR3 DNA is TGTGCCAGCAGCTTAGGGAAGGGAGTGCGCTCTGGGGAGCAGTACTTC.

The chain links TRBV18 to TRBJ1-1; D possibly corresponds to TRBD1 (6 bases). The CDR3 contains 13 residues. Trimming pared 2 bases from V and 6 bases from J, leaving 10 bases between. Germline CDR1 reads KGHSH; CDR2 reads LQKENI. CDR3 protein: CASSPLEGAEAFF. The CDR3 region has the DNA TGTGCCAGCTCACCATTGGAGGGGGCTGAAGCTTTCTTT.

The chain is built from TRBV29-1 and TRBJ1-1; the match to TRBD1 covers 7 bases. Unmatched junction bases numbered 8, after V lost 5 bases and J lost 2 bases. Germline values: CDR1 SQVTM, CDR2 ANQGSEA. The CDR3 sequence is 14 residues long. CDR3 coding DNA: TGCAGCGTTTACAGGGGTTCTGGAAACACTGAAGCTTTCTTT. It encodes CSVYRGSGNTEAFF. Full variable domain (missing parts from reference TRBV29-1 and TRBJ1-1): SAVISQKPSRDICQRGTSLTIQCQVDSQVTMMFWYRQQPGQSLTLIATANQGSEATYESGFVIDKFPISRPNLTFSTLTVSNMSPEDSSIYLCSVYRGSGNTEAFFGQGTRLTVV.

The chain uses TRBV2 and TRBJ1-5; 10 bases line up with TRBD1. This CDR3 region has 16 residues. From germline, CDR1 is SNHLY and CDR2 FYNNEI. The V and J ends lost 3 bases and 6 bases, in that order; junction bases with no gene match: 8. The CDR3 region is CASSDSATGGGQPQHF. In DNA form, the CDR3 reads TGTGCCAGCAGTGATAGTGCGACAGGGGGCGGTCAGCCCCAGCATTTT. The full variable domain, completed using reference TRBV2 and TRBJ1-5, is EPEVTQTPSHQVTQMGQEVILRCVPISNHLYFYWYRQILGQKVEFLVSFYNNEISEKSEIFDDQFSVERPDGSNFTLKIRSTKLEDSAMYFCASSDSATGGGQPQHFGDGTRLSIL.

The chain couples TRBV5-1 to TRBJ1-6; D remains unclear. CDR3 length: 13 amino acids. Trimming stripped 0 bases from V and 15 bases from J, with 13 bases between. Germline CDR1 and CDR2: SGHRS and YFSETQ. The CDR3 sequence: CASSLDMDGVLHF. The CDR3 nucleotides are TGCGCCAGCAGCTTGGATATGGACGGGGTCCTCCACTTT.

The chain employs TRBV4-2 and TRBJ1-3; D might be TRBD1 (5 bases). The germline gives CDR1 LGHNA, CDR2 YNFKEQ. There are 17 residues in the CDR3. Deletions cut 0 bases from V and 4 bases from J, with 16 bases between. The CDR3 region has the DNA TGTGCCAGCAGCCAAGATTCGGAAGGGGCTGGCGGAAACACCATATATTTT. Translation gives CASSQDSEGAGGNTIYF.

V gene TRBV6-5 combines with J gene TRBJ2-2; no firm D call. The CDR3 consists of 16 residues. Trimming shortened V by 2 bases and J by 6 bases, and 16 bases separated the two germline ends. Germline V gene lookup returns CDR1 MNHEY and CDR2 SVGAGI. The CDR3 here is CASSYRRRTAAGELFF. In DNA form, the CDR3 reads TGTGCCAGCAGTTACCGGAGAAGAACGGCAGCCGGGGAGCTGTTTTTT.

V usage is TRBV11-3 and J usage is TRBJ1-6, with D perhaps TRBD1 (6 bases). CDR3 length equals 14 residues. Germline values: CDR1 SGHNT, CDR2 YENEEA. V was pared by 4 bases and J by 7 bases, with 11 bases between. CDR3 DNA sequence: TGTGCCAGCAGCTCCGGACAGAGGAATTCACCCCTCCACTTT. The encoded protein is CASSSGQRNSPLHF.

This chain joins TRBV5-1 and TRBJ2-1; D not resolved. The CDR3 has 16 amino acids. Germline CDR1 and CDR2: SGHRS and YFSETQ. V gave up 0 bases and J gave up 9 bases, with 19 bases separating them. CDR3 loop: CASSLERALGVGEQFF. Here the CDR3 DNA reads TGCGCCAGCAGCTTGGAACGGGCCCTTGGGGTGGGTGAGCAGTTCTTC.

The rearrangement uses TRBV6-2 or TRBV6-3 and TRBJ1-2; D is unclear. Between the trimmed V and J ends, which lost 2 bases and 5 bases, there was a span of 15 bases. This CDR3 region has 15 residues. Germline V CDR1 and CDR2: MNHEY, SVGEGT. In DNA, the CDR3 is TGTGCCAGCAGTTACCCCCTCGGAGGACCTTATGGCTACACCTTC. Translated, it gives CASSYPLGGPYGYTF.

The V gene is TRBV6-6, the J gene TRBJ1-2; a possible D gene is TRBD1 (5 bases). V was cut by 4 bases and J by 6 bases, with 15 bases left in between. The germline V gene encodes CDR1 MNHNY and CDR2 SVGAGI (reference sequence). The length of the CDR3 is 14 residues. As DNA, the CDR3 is TGTGCCAGCAGTTCCAGGGCGCAAATTGATGGCTACACCTTC. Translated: CASSSRAQIDGYTF.

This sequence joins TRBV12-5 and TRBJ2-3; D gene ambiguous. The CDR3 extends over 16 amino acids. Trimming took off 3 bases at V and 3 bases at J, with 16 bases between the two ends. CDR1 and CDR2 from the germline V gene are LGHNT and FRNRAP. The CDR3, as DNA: TGTGCTAGTGGTTTAGAGGTGGGGTCGATGACAGATACGCAGTATTTT. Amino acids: CASGLEVGSMTDTQYF.